Below are 26 T cell receptor beta chains sequenced from a single sample in a study of cytomegalovirus exposure and HLA in healthy donors. The PCR employed 60 Vbeta primers together with 13 Jbeta primers. Generated by immunoSEQ multiplex PCR, the TCRdb table keeps only in-frame clones and is missing some. The repertoire holds approximately 150,000 clones, 60% to 80% seen once, with approximately 10% in the top ten. Input material: PBMCs. The receptors were gathered from a man younger than 35 in good health and CMV-seropositive.

The chain links TRBV27 to TRBJ1-6; D unclear. This CDR3 spans 14 amino acids. The germline V gene encodes CDR1 MNHEY and CDR2 SMNVEV (reference sequence). V gave up 7 bases and J gave up 5 bases, with 12 bases separating them. CDR3 sequence: CASKLYDNNSPLHF. The CDR3 DNA reads TGTGCCAGCAAACTCTACGACAATAATTCACCCCTCCACTTT.

The chain is built from TRBV7-9 and TRBJ2-3, with 7 bases fitting TRBD2. V lost 7 bases to trimming and J lost 7 bases; unmatched junction nucleotides: 17. The germline V gene has CDR1 SEHNR and CDR2 FQNEAQ (reference sequence). The CDR3 runs to 16 residues. CDR3 in DNA: TGTGCCAGCACCACTGAGTTGGCGGGAGTAAGGAATACGCAGTATTTT. Translated, it gives CASTTELAGVRNTQYF.

The V gene is TRBV28, the J gene TRBJ1-1; TRBD1 aligns across 7 bases. The CDR3 extends over 16 amino acids. Germline V gene data show CDR1 as MDHEN and CDR2 as SYDVKM. The ends lost 5 bases at V and 3 bases at J; junction bases unmatched: 12. The CDR3 protein is CASSTIQGKRDTEAFF. The CDR3 coding sequence is TGTGCCAGCAGTACCATACAGGGGAAGAGGGACACTGAAGCTTTCTTT. Looking up the rest from reference TRBV28 and TRBJ1-1 gives the full variable domain: DVKVTQSSRYLVKRTGEKVFLECVQDMDHENMFWYRQDPGLGLRLIYFSYDVKMKEKGDIPEGYSVSREKKERFSLILESASTNQTSMYLCASSTIQGKRDTEAFFGQGTRLTVV.

This clone was picked up one time. The rearrangement uses TRBV6-5 and TRBJ1-2, with D possibly matching TRBD1 (6 bases). Looked up from germline, CDR1 is MNHEY and CDR2 is SVGAGI. The CDR3 has 13 amino acids. V was cut by 4 bases and J by 4 bases, with 10 bases left in between. CDR3 loop: CASSFGQLYGYTF. The CDR3 bases are TGTGCCAGCAGTTTCGGACAGCTCTATGGCTACACCTTC.

The rearrangement joins TRBV9 to TRBJ1-1, with 7 bases that match TRBD1. V shed 0 bases and J 5 bases; nucleotides not matched to a gene: 4. The length of the CDR3 is 14 residues. Germline assignment: CDR1 SGDLS and CDR2 YYNGEE. CDR3 bases: TGTGCCAGCAGCGTAGCTCCAGGGGGGACTGAAGCTTTCTTT. Translation gives CASSVAPGGTEAFF.

This chain connects TRBV11-2 to TRBJ2-1, with TRBD1 identical over 7 bases. This CDR3 comprises 13 residues. Germline values: CDR1 SGHAT, CDR2 FQNNGV. With V trimmed by 8 bases and J by 4 bases, 5 bases remained unmatched. CDR3 in DNA: TGTGCCAGCTGGGACAGTTTATACAATGAGCAGTTCTTC. Translating it yields CASWDSLYNEQFF.

The chain couples TRBV10-3 to TRBJ1-1; no reliable D call. Trimming pared 3 bases from V and 1 base from J, leaving 6 bases between. CDR1 and CDR2 (germline): ENHRY, SYGVKD. CDR3 length: 13 amino acids. The CDR3 nucleotides are TGTGCCATCAGTGATGCGGGGAACACTGAAGCTTTCTTT. Its translation: CAISDAGNTEAFF.

The rearrangement joins TRBV28 to TRBJ2-2; 11 bases agree with TRBD1. V gave up 11 bases and J gave up 5 bases; unmatched junction bases: 7. Germline V lookup: CDR1 MDHEN, CDR2 SYDVKM. This CDR3 spans 14 amino acids. The CDR3: CAGTDRGRTGELFF. CDR3 nucleotides: TGTGCCGGGACGGACAGGGGGCGGACCGGGGAGCTGTTTTTT.

The chain recombines TRBV30 with TRBJ2-7; D is perhaps TRBD1 (5 bases). V dropped 0 bases and J dropped 3 bases, with 12 bases sitting between them. This CDR3 spans 14 amino acids. Looked up from germline, CDR1 is GTSNPN and CDR2 is SVGIG (reference sequence). CDR3 amino acids: CAWSVVKGYYEQYF. The CDR3 bases are TGTGCCTGGAGTGTAGTTAAGGGGTACTACGAGCAGTACTTC.

This chain connects TRBV2 to TRBJ2-5; D is perhaps TRBD1 (6 bases). Trimming cost V 1 base and J 0 bases, with 12 bases left between them. Germline V gene sequence: CDR1 SNHLY, CDR2 FYNNEI. CDR3 length equals 16 residues. CDR3 loop: CASSEGRQANQETQYF. CDR3 DNA: TGTGCCAGCAGTGAAGGTAGACAGGCAAACCAAGAGACCCAGTACTTC.

In regard to this clone: Germline is not matched at one junction end, which may reflect a read error. This chain joins TRBV7-9 and TRBJ1-4, with D maybe TRBD1 (5 bases). Germline CDR1 SEHNR, CDR2 FQNEAQ (reference sequence). This CDR3 is 14 amino acids long. The CDR3, as DNA: TGTTCCAGCAGCCCCCCTGACAGTAATGAAAAACTGTTTTTT. This codes for CSSSPPDSNEKLFF. Complete variable domain (other parts from reference TRBV7-9 and TRBJ1-4): DTGVSQNPRHKITKRGQNVTFRCDPISEHNRLYWYRQTLGQGPEFLTYFQNEAQLEKSRLLSDRFSAERPKGSFSTLEIQRTEQGDSAMYLCSSSPPDSNEKLFFGSGTQLSVL.

The V and J genes are TRBV10-1 and TRBJ2-7, with 7 bases matching TRBD1. Germline lookup yields CDR1 WNHNN and CDR2 SYGVQD (reference sequence). V lost 6 bases to trimming and J lost 6 bases; unmatched junction nucleotides: 14. This CDR3 region has 15 residues. CDR3 bases: TGCGCCAGCAGCCACACAGGGGACCCTCCTGGCGAGCAGTACTTC. This gives the protein CASSHTGDPPGEQYF.

This rearrangement joins TRBV5-1 to TRBJ2-5; 11 bases are shared with TRBD1. The assigned J gene may be wrong: the sequence end matches TRBJ2-7 better. Per germline, CDR1 SGHRS and CDR2 YFSETQ. The CDR3 spans 14 residues. This CDR3 is CASSPGQGGYEQYF. CDR3 bases: TGCGCCAGCAGCCCGGGACAGGGGGGTTACGAGCAGTACTTC.

The rearrangement links TRBV5-6 to TRBJ1-2, with D tentatively TRBD1 (6 bases). V lost 2 bases and J 0 bases, leaving 11 bases between the germline ends. The CDR3 runs 15 residues. Looked up from germline, CDR1 is SGHDT and CDR2 is YYEEEE. The CDR3 DNA is TGTGCCAGCAGCTTTGGGACATCTACTAACTATGGCTACACCTTC. Its protein is CASSFGTSTNYGYTF.

This clone was found a few times. The genes are TRBV18 and TRBJ1-2; 9 bases are a match to TRBD1. The CDR3 length is 15 residues. Trimming took 2 bases from V and 3 from J; bases not matched to a gene: 4. Germline V gene data show CDR1 as KGHSH and CDR2 as LQKENI. CDR3 DNA sequence: TGTGCCAGCTCACCAAGGACAGGGGCGGACTATGGCTACACCTTC. Translated, it gives CASSPRTGADYGYTF.

This clone was detected only a few times. This chain uses TRBV28 with TRBJ2-1; 10 bases fit TRBD2. There are 17 residues in the CDR3. Trimming at V came to 4 bases and at J to 10 bases, leaving 16 bases not matched to a gene. Looked up from germline, CDR1 is MDHEN and CDR2 is SYDVKM. The CDR3 bases are TGTGCCAGCAGTTCACGCCCGGCTAGCGGGAGATCATTGGAGCAGTTCTTC. This gives the protein CASSSRPASGRSLEQFF.

DNA for the CDR3: TGTGCCAGCACCCCAGGCAGGAACACAGATACGCAGTATTTT. This translates into CASTPGRNTDTQYF. The genes are TRBV11-2 and TRBJ2-3; D unclear. V was cut by 7 bases and J by 2 bases, with 13 bases left in between. The CDR3 runs 14 residues. Germline loops: CDR1 SGHAT, CDR2 FQNNGV.

In the case of this clone: Other DNA sequences in the sample encode the same CDR3. The V and J genes are TRBV11-3 and TRBJ2-7; 7 nucleotides agree with TRBD2. This CDR3 contains 11 residues. The germline CDR1 and CDR2 sequences are SGHNT and YENEEA. Trimming cost V 4 bases and J 6 bases; bases outside gene matches: 0. CDR3: CASSSGGEQYF. The CDR3 region has the DNA TGTGCCAGCAGCTCGGGGGGCGAGCAGTACTTC.

V usage is TRBV10-3 and J usage is TRBJ1-1; TRBD1 matches 7 bases. CDR1 is ENHRY and CDR2 is SYGVKD in the germline V gene. The CDR3 contains 15 residues. With V trimmed by 4 bases and J by 3 bases, 8 bases remained unmatched. The CDR3 region has the DNA TGTGCCATCAGTGGGACAGGAACGAGGGACACTGAAGCTTTCTTT. Its translation is CAISGTGTRDTEAFF.

The V and J genes are TRBV11-2 and TRBJ2-7, with TRBD2 matching 7 bases. The CDR3 is made up of 12 amino acids. In germline, CDR1 is SGHAT, CDR2 FQNNGV. V gave up 8 bases and J gave up 6 bases; unmatched junction bases: 7. The CDR3 DNA is TGTGCCAGCGGTAATGGGGGGGGCGAGCAGTACTTC. This encodes CASGNGGGEQYF.

The rearrangement links TRBV27 to TRBJ2-7; a weak D match, TRBD1 (6 bases). This CDR3 spans 15 amino acids. Per the germline V gene, CDR1 is MNHEY and CDR2 is SMNVEV (reference sequence). V lost 6 bases and J lost 5, with 20 bases in between. The CDR3 protein is CASSDKGVFGHEQYF. CDR3 nucleotides: TGTGCCAGCAGCGACAAGGGGGTGTTCGGCCACGAGCAGTACTTC.

This clone has just one count. The gene calls are TRBV10-1 and TRBJ1-1; D is uncertain. V lost 2 bases to trimming and J lost 2 bases, with 6 bases between them. CDR3 length equals 13 residues. The V gene's germline CDR1 is WNHNN and CDR2 SYGVQD (reference sequence). The CDR3: CASSEEVNTEAFF. The CDR3 DNA is TGCGCCAGCAGTGAGGAGGTAAACACTGAAGCTTTCTTT.

The J gene is TRBJ2-1, the V gene TRBV7-3; 12 nucleotides agree with TRBD2. Looked up from germline, CDR1 is SGHTA and CDR2 is FQGTGA. The CDR3 contains 20 residues. The V segment lost 5 bases and the J segment 1 base; nucleotides outside the gene matches: 15. CDR3 region: CASSPGGGLAGARSYNEQFF. The CDR3 bases are TGTGCCAGCAGCCCCGGGGGGGGACTAGCGGGTGCGAGGTCCTACAATGAGCAGTTCTTC.

This clone was seen a handful of times. The chain joins TRBV9 to TRBJ1-2, with unresolved D. Germline lookup yields CDR1 SGDLS and CDR2 YYNGEE. Between the trimmed V and J ends, which lost 0 bases and 4 bases, there was a span of 4 bases. The CDR3 extends over 12 amino acids. The CDR3 loop reads CASSVGSYGYTF. The CDR3 region has the DNA TGTGCCAGCAGCGTAGGGAGCTATGGCTACACCTTC.

The count of this clone is one. The junction does not match germline at one end; this may be a read error. The chain combines TRBV15 with TRBJ1-2, with 8 bases lining up with TRBD1. Germline V gives CDR1 LNHNV, CDR2 YYDKDF (reference sequence). The CDR3 is made up of 14 amino acids. The CDR3 DNA follows: TGTGCCACCACAAAGGCAGGGGGCGCGGTTGGCTACCCCTTC. Translating it yields CATTKAGGAVGYPF.

This clone was counted only a few times. The chain has TRBV6-5 and TRBJ2-7, with 10 bases identical to TRBD1. Germline assignment: CDR1 MNHEY and CDR2 SVGAGI. The J segment lost 0 bases and the V segment lost 6 bases, leaving 5 bases of the junction unmatched. CDR3 length equals 15 residues. CDR3 sequence (DNA): TGTGCCAGCAGACCGGACAGGGGGGTCTCCTACGAGCAGTACTTC. Its translation: CASRPDRGVSYEQYF.